Detailed here is one TCR beta chain. Using immunoSEQ multiplex PCR, the repertoire was profiled, and TCRdb retains in-frame clones only, with some absent. The data show hundreds of thousands of clones, with over 75% seen just once and around 6.4% held by the top ten. Trimming cost V 5 bases and J 8 bases, with 12 bases left between them. Germline V lookup: CDR1 MNHEY, CDR2 SMNVEV (reference sequence). The CDR3 consists of 12 residues. This record belongs to a study of control samples from healthy donors and cancer patients. The specimen sequenced was PBMCs. The clonotype was recovered from a man aged 35 to 55 with head and neck cancer. The chain is built from TRBV27 and TRBJ1-1; D remains unclear. CDR3 protein: CASSPLEGEAFF. CDR3 bases: TGTGCCAGCAGTCCCCTAGAAGGGGAAGCTTTCTTT.